This paragraph covers one T cell receptor (beta chain) sequence. Its antigen is undetermined. The method was immunoSEQ multiplex PCR; TCRdb's version includes in-frame clones alone and lacks a portion of them. The sample lists about 180,000 clones, 85% occurring once. This entry belongs to a study of cytomegalovirus exposure and HLA in healthy donors. The study's findings and limits: Usually a TCR sequence was rare, but some public TCRs were found in many donors.

The sequence was obtained from a young man in good health and CMV-seropositive. Sequenced sample: PBMCs.

The CDR3 DNA is TGTGCCAGCAGCGCCGGACAGGGTAGCAATCAGCCCCAGCATTTT. It codes for CASSAGQGSNQPQHF. V is TRBV2 and J is TRBJ1-5, with 8 bases that match TRBD1. The CDR3 runs to 15 residues. With V trimmed by 6 bases and J by 0 bases, 4 bases remained unmatched. The germline gives CDR1 SNHLY, CDR2 FYNNEI. Filled out from reference TRBV2 and TRBJ1-5, the complete variable domain reads EPEVTQTPSHQVTQMGQEVILRCVPISNHLYFYWYRQILGQKVEFLVSFYNNEISEKSEIFDDQFSVERPDGSNFTLKIRSTKLEDSAMYFCASSAGQGSNQPQHFGDGTRLSIL.